This entry is about one TCR beta chain. This specimen belongs to a study of blood T cell repertoires in COVID-19. Using immunoSEQ multiplex PCR, the repertoire was profiled, and TCRdb retains in-frame clones only, with some absent. The data show some 250,000 clones, under 85% seen once. Germline V gene data show CDR1 as LNHDA and CDR2 as SQIVND (reference sequence). The CDR3 loop spans 13 amino acids. V was clipped by 11 bases and J by 1 base, with 14 bases between them. The sample comprised peripheral blood. The V gene is TRBV19, the J gene TRBJ1-2; D not certain. The clonotype originates from a man aged 30 to 45 who had recovered from COVID-19. CDR3 coding DNA: TGTGCCGTGTGGGAGTCCCTTAACTATGGCTACACCTTC. As protein: CAVWESLNYGYTF.